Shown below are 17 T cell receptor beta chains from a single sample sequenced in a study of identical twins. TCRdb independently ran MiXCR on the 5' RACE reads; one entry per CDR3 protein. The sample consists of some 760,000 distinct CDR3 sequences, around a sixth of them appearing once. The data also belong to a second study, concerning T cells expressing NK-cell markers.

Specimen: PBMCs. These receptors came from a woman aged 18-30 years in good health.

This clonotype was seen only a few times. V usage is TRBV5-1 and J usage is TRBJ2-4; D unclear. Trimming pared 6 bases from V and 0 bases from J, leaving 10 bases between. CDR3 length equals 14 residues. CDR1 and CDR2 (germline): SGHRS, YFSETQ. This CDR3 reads CASTPTGAKNIQYF. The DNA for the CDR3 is TGCGCCAGCACGCCGACGGGAGCCAAAAACATTCAGTACTTC. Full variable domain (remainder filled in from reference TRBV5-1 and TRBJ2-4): KAGVTQTPRYLIKTRGQQVTLSCSPISGHRSVSWYQQTPGQGLQFLFEYFSETQRNKGNFPGRFSGRQFSNSRSEMNVSTLELGDSALYLCASTPTGAKNIQYFGAGTRLSVL.

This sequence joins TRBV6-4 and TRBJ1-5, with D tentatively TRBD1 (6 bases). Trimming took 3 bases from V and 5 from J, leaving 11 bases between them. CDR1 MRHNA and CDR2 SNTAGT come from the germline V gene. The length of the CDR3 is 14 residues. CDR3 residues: CASSESGEDQPQHF. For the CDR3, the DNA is TGTGCCAGCAGTGAGTCAGGGGAGGATCAGCCCCAGCATTTT.

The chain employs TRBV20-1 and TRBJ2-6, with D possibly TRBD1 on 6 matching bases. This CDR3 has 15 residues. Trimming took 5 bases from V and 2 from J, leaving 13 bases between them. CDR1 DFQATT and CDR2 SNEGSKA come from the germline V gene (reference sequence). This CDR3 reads CSAPSGTPGANVLTF. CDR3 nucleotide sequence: TGCAGTGCTCCATCCGGGACACCTGGGGCCAACGTCCTGACTTTC.

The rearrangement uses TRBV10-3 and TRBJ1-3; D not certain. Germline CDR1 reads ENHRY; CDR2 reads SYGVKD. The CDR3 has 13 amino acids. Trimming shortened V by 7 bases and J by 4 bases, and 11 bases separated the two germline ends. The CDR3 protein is CAIINVPGNTIYF. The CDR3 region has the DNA TGTGCCATCATTAACGTCCCCGGAAACACCATATATTTT.

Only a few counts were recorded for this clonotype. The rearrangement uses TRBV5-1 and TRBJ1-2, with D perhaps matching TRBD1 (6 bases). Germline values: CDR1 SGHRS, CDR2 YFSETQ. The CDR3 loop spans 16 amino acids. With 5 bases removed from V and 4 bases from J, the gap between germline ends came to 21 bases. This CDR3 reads CASSEGVGRRIYGYTF. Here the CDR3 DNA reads TGCGCCAGCAGTGAGGGGGTAGGACGGCGGATCTATGGCTACACCTTC.

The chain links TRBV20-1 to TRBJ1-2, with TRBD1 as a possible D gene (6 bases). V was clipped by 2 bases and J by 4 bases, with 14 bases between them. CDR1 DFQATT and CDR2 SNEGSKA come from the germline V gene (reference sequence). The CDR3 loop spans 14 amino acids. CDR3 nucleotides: TGCAGTGCTAGAACTGATACAGGGTTCTATGGCTACACCTTC. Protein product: CSARTDTGFYGYTF.

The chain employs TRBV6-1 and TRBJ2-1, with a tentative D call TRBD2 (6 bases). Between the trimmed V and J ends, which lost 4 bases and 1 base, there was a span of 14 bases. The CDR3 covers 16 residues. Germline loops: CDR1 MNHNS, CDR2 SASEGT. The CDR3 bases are TGTGCCAGCAGTGTAACGGCGGGAAGGTCCTACAATGAGCAGTTCTTC. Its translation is CASSVTAGRSYNEQFF.

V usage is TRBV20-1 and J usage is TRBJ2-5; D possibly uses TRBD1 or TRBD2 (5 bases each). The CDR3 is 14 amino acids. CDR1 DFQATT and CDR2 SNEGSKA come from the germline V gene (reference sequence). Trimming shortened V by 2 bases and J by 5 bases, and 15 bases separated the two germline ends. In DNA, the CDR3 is TGCAGTGCTAGACGAGAGAGGGGAGTCGAGACCCAGTACTTC. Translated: CSARRERGVETQYF.

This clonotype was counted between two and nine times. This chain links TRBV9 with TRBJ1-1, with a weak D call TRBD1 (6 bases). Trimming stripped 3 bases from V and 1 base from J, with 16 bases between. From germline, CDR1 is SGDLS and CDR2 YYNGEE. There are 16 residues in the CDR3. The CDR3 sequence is CASSAINKGENTEAFF. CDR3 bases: TGTGCCAGCAGCGCTATCAACAAGGGGGAGAACACTGAAGCTTTCTTT. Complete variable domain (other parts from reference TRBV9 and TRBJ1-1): DSGVTQTPKHLITATGQRVTLRCSPRSGDLSVYWYQQSLDQGLQFLIQYYNGEERAKGNILERFSAQQFPDLHSELNLSSLELGDSALYFCASSAINKGENTEAFFGQGTRLTVV.

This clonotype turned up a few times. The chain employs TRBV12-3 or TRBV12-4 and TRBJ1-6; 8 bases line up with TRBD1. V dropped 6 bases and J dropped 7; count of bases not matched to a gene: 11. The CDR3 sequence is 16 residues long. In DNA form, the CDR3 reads TGTGCCAGCAGCAAACTTGGGACAGGAAGGAATTCACCCCTCCACTTT. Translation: CASSKLGTGRNSPLHF.

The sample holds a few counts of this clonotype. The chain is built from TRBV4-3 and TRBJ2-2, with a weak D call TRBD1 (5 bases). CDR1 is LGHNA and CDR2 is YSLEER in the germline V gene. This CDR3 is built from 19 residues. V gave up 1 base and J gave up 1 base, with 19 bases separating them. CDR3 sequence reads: CASSQGGSPAPQNTGELFF. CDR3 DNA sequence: TGCGCCAGCAGCCAAGGGGGCAGCCCAGCGCCACAGAACACCGGGGAGCTGTTTTTT.

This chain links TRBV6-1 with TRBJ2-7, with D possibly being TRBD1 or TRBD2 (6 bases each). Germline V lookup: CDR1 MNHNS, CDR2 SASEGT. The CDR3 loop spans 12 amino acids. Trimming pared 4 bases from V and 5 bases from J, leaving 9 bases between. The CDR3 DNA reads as TGTGCCAGCAGTGTGGGGGGCCACGAGCAGTACTTC. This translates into CASSVGGHEQYF.

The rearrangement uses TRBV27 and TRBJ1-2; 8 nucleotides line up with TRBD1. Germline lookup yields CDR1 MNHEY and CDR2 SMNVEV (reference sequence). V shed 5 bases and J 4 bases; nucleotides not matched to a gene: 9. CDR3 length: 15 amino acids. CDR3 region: CASSLTDRASYGYTF. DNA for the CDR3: TGTGCCAGCAGTCTAACGGACAGGGCTTCCTATGGCTACACCTTC.

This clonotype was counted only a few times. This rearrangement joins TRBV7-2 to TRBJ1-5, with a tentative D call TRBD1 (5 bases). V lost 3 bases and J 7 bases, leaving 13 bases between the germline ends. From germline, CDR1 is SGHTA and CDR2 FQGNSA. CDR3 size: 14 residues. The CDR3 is CASSLAGMGQPQHF. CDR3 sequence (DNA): TGTGCCAGCAGCTTGGCAGGGATGGGGCAGCCCCAGCATTTT.

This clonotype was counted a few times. The CDR3 sequence: CASSRSGVSTEAFF. In nucleotides, the CDR3 is TGTGCCAGCAGCCGCTCGGGGGTCAGCACTGAAGCTTTCTTT. This chain links TRBV6-1 with TRBJ1-1; perhaps TRBD1 as D (5 bases). Germline CDR1 MNHNS, CDR2 SASEGT. There are 14 residues in the CDR3. The V and J ends lost 6 bases and 4 bases respectively, with 15 bases between them.

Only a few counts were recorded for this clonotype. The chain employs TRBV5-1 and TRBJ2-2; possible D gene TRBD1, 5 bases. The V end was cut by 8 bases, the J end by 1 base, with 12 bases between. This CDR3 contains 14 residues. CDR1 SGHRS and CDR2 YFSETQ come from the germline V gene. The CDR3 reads CASTMTVNTGELFF. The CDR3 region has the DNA TGCGCCAGTACGATGACAGTGAACACCGGGGAGCTGTTTTTT.

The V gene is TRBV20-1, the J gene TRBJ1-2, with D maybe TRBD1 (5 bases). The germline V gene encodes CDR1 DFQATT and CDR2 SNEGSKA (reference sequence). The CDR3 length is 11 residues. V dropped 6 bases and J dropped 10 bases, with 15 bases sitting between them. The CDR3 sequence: CSAADGGVYTF. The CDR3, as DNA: TGCAGTGCCGCGGATGGGGGTGTCTACACCTTC.